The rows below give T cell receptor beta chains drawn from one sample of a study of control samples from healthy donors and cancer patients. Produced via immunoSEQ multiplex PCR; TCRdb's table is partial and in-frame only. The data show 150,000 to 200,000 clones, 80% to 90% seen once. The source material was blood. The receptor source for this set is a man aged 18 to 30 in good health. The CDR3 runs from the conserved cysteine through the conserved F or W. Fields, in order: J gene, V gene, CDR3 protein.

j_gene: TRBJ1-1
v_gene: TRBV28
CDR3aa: CAAEQLNTEAFF

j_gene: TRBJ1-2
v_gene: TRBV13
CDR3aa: CASSLGGDYGYTF

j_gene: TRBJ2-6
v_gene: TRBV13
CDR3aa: CASSSSTGGNSHFSSGANVLTF

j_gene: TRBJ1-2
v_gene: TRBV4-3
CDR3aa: CASSQDGGVYGYTF

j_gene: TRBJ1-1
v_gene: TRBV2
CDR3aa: CASSYDRTAFF

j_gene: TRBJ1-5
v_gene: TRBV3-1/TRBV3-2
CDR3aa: CASSQASIQPQHF

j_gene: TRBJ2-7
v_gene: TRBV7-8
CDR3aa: CASSLATSYEQYF

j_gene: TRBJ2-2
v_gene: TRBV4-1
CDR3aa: CASSQGIAGRIAGELFF

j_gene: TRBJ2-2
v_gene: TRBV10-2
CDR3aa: CASSEEGGNTGELFF

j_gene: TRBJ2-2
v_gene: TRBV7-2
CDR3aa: CASSDGEAGELFF

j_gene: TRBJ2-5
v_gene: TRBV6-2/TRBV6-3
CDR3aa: CASSYTNDRGDWETQYF

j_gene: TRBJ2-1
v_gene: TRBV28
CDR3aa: CASSLGLAGGGNEQFF

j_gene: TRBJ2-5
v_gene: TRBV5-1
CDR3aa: CASSLISGGDTETQYF

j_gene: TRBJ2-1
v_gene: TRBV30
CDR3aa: CAWSRGLAEINNEQFF

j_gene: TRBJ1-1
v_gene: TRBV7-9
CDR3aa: CASSSSRGAWTEAFF

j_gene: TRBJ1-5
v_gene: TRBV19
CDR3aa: CASTLRGGFPNQPQHF